This T cell receptor beta chain was profiled in a study of blood T cell repertoires in COVID-19. At the level of the study: Samples came from the United States, Italy and Spain, spanning acute and convalescent COVID-19. T cells, B-cell-depleted T cells, or PBMCs provided the cDNA or gDNA that served as material.

CDR3 length: 15 residues. V was pared by 5 bases and J by 4 bases, with 10 bases of the junction left unmatched. CDR1 and CDR2 from the germline V gene are LNHDA and SQIVND (reference sequence). This clone was observed a single time. Original analysis: Estimated nucleated cell counts came from reference gene primer amplification. The protocol was immunoSEQ multiplex PCR, while the TCRdb copy is restricted to in-frame clones and leaves out a portion. That table furnishes V, J and clone size, whereas the DNA furnished D and trimming. The sample holds about 35,000 clones, 85% to 90% seen once. The origin of this receptor is a man aged 60-69 years with active or convalescent COVID-19. This rearrangement joins TRBV19 to TRBJ1-1; 7 bases fit TRBD1. The sequenced sample was peripheral blood. The CDR3: CASSSQDRASTEAFF. DNA of the CDR3: TGTGCCAGTAGTTCCCAAGACAGGGCAAGCACTGAAGCTTTCTTT.